This T cell receptor (beta chain) was sequenced in a study of blood T cell repertoires in COVID-19. The protocol was immunoSEQ multiplex PCR, while the TCRdb copy is restricted to in-frame clones and leaves out a portion. The sample has roughly 250,000 clones; about 93% are singletons. Individuals drawn from under 30 US areas were roughly 18 to 89 years old. In assigning cohorts, the study relied on participant-reported clinical history. Resolution of symptoms, clearance, or two negative PCRs was present in recovered Cohort 3 donors. The clonotype originates from a woman between 18 and 29 years old who had recovered from COVID-19. Sequencing was done on a sample of PBMCs or T cells enriched from blood (not recorded which).

In nucleotides, the CDR3 is TGTGCCAGCAGCCTTTTCTCTGGAAACACCATATATTTT. It encodes CASSLFSGNTIYF. The V gene is TRBV12-3 or TRBV12-4, the J gene TRBJ1-3; D unresolved. V shed 6 bases and J shed 0 bases, with 6 bases lying between them. The CDR3 is made up of 13 amino acids.